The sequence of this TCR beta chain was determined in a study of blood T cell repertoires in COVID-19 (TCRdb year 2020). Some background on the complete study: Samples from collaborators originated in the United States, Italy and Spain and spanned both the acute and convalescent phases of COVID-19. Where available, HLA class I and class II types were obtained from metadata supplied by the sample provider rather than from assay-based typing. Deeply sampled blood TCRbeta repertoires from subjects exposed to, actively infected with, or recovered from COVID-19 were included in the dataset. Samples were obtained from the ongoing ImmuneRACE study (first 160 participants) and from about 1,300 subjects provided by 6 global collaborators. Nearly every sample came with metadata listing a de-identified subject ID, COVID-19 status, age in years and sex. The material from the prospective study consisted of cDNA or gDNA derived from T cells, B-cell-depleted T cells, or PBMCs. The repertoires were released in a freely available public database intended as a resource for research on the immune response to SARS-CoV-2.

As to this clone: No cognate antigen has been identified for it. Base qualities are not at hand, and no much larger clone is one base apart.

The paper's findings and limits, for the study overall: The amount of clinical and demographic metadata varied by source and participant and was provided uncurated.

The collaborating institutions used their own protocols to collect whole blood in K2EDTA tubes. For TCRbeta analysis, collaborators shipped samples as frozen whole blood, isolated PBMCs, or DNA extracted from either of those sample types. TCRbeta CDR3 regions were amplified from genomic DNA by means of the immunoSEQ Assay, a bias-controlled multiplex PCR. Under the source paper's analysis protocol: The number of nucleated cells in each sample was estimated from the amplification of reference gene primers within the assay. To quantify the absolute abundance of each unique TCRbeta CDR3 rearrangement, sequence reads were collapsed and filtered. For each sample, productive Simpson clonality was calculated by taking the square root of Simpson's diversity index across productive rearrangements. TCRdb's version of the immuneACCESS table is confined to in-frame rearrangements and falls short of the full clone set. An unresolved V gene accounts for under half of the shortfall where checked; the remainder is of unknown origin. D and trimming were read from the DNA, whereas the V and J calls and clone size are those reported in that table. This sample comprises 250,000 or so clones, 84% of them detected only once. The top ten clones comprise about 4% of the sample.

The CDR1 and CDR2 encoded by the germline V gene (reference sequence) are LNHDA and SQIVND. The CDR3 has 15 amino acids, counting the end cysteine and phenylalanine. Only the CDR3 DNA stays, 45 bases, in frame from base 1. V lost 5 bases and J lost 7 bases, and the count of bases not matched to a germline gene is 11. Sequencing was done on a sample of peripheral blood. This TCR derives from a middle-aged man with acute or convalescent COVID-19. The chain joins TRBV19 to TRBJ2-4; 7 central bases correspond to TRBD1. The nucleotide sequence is TGTGCCAGTAGTGTGGGACAGAGCCGACGGAACATTCAGTACTTC. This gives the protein CASSVGQSRRNIQYF.